This TCR beta chain appears in the sequencing data of a study of CD8+ T cells in alopecia areata. The CDR3 contains 15 residues. Per the germline V gene, CDR1 is SGHVS and CDR2 is FQNEAQ. V was clipped by 3 bases and J by 3 bases; unmatched bases: 5. The sample's treatment: oral pan-JAK inhibitor, 5-10 mg twice daily. The authors extracted RNA and reverse transcribed it into cDNA as the sequencing template. Clones were read by immunoSEQ multiplex PCR, and TCRdb kept only the in-frame ones, dropping some. The sample contains under 250,000 clones, around 65% of which appear only once. V and J are TRBV7-8 and TRBJ2-3; TRBD2 aligns across 8 bases. The source of this sequence is a human donor with alopecia areata. The source material was CD4+ T cells sorted from blood, sampled between weeks 43 and 45, from a patient treated with tofacitinib. The CDR3: CASSFGAGGTDTQYF. CDR3 DNA sequence: TGTGCCAGCAGCTTCGGCGCGGGGGGAACAGATACGCAGTATTTT. The full variable domain, in which reference TRBV7-8 and TRBJ2-3 provide the parts outside the CDR3, is GAGVSQSPRYKVAKRGQDVALRCDPISGHVSLFWYQQALGQGPEFLTYFQNEAQLDKSGLPSDRFFAERPEGSVSTLKIQRTQQEDSAVYLCASSFGAGGTDTQYFGPGTRLTVL.